Each of the 22 T cell receptor beta chains below was sequenced from the same sample in a study of fetal regulatory T cell absence and autoimmunity. The method was immunoSEQ multiplex PCR; TCRdb's version includes in-frame clones alone and lacks a portion of them. The sample lists about 95,000 clones, about two thirds occurring once. The sequenced sample consisted of pancreas tissue. These receptors all come from a male donor with IPEX syndrome.

The V and J genes are TRBV7-6 and TRBJ1-1, with unresolved D. Trimming stripped 2 bases from V and 1 base from J, with 11 bases between. Germline V gene lookup returns CDR1 SGHVS and CDR2 FNYEAQ. The CDR3 has 15 amino acids. The CDR3 is CASSLRRCSNTEAFF. CDR3 DNA sequence: TGTGCCAGCAGCTTACGGAGGTGTTCGAACACTGAAGCTTTCTTT.

This rearrangement joins TRBV9 to TRBJ2-1; D is perhaps TRBD2 (5 bases). The CDR3 covers 15 residues. Germline CDR1 is SGDLS and CDR2 is YYNGEE. With 0 bases removed from V and 6 bases from J, the gap between germline ends came to 13 bases. This chain's CDR3 is CASSVGAGEGNEQFF. The CDR3 bases are TGTGCCAGCAGCGTAGGGGCAGGAGAGGGCAATGAGCAGTTCTTC.

V is TRBV4-1 and J is TRBJ1-4, with 9 bases fitting TRBD1. This CDR3 spans 17 amino acids. CDR1 is MGHRA and CDR2 is YSYEKL in the germline V gene. After removal of 4 bases from V and 2 bases from J, the junction contained 8 bases not matched to a gene. CDR3 sequence: CASSRTGGGQTNEKLFF. In DNA form, the CDR3 reads TGCGCCAGCAGCCGAACAGGGGGCGGACAGACTAATGAAAAACTGTTTTTT.

V and J are TRBV9 and TRBJ2-1; 9 bases are a match to TRBD2. V was clipped by 0 bases and J by 0 bases; unmatched bases: 1. The V gene's germline CDR1 is SGDLS and CDR2 YYNGEE. This CDR3 is 16 amino acids long. CDR3 protein: CASSVASGVSYNEQFF. The CDR3 coding sequence is TGTGCCAGCAGCGTAGCTAGCGGGGTCTCCTACAATGAGCAGTTCTTC.

V usage is TRBV30 and J usage is TRBJ2-7; D perhaps matches TRBD1 (6 bases). This CDR3 is built from 12 residues. V dropped 0 bases and J dropped 5 bases, with 8 bases sitting between them. Looked up from germline, CDR1 is GTSNPN and CDR2 is SVGIG (reference sequence). DNA for the CDR3: TGTGCCTGGAGTGTACAGGGCCACGAGCAGTACTTC. This sequence encodes CAWSVQGHEQYF.

This clone is a singleton in its sample. The chain combines TRBV27 with TRBJ2-7, with TRBD1 matching over 10 bases. The V gene's germline CDR1 is MNHEY and CDR2 SMNVEV (reference sequence). Trimming at V came to 3 bases and at J to 4 bases, leaving 6 bases not matched to a gene. The CDR3 is 15 residues long. The CDR3 coding sequence is TGTGCCAGCAGTTTGGGTTCGGGACAGGGGTACGAGCAGTACTTC. Translated, it gives CASSLGSGQGYEQYF.

The rearrangement uses TRBV6-1 and TRBJ1-2; the D gene is possibly TRBD1 (6 bases). The CDR3 loop spans 14 amino acids. Germline-derived CDR1 and CDR2 are MNHNS and SASEGT. Trimming stripped 3 bases from V and 4 bases from J, with 12 bases between. CDR3 sequence: CASSETGLLYGYTF. The CDR3 nucleotides are TGTGCCAGCAGTGAGACAGGCCTTCTCTATGGCTACACCTTC.

Only one count was recorded for this clone. The CDR3 region is CASRRGQGAYGYTF. The DNA of the CDR3 is TGTGCCAGCAGGAGGGGACAGGGAGCCTATGGCTACACCTTC. The rearrangement links TRBV6-5 to TRBJ1-2; the match to TRBD1 covers 9 bases. Looked up from germline, CDR1 is MNHEY and CDR2 is SVGAGI. The CDR3 runs to 14 residues. The trim removed 6 bases at V and 4 bases at J, leaving 6 bases unmatched.

About this clone: The germline gene is not matched at one end of the junction; a read error may be the cause. The chain joins TRBV25-1 to TRBJ1-1; D gene uncertain. This CDR3 region has 13 residues. CDR1 MGHDK and CDR2 SYGVNS come from the germline V gene. CDR3 nucleotides: TGTGCCAGCAGTCCGGACGTGAAGACTGAAGCTTTCTTT. As protein: CASSPDVKTEAFF.

This sequence joins TRBV10-2 and TRBJ2-7; 9 nucleotides line up with TRBD1. This CDR3 region has 13 residues. CDR1 and CDR2 (germline): WSHSY, SAAADI. Germline trimming cut 8 bases from V and 3 bases from J; bases unmatched to any gene: 5. The CDR3 DNA is TGCGCCAGCTGGGACAGGGAGGACTACGAGCAGTACTTC. It encodes CASWDREDYEQYF.

The rearrangement links TRBV18 to TRBJ2-3; the D gene is possibly TRBD1 (6 bases). The CDR3 consists of 15 residues. In germline, CDR1 is KGHSH, CDR2 LQKENI. V lost 4 bases and J 2 bases, leaving 13 bases between the germline ends. The CDR3 is CASSQTGTNTDTQYF. In DNA, the CDR3 is TGTGCCAGCTCACAAACCGGGACAAACACAGATACGCAGTATTTT.

V usage is TRBV5-4 and J usage is TRBJ2-2, with no clear D. This CDR3 contains 12 residues. Germline V gives CDR1 SGHNT, CDR2 YYREEE (reference sequence). V was pared by 0 bases and J by 3 bases, with 0 bases between. CDR3 in DNA: TGTGCCAGCAGCTTGGACACCGGGGAGCTGTTTTTT. Encoded protein: CASSLDTGELFF.

V gene TRBV27 combines with J gene TRBJ1-1; D perhaps matches TRBD1 (6 bases). Germline CDR1 MNHEY, CDR2 SMNVEV (reference sequence). Trimming took off 7 bases at V and 2 bases at J, with 17 bases between the two ends. This CDR3 is built from 15 residues. As DNA, the CDR3 is TGTGCCAGCACCCCCCGAACAGGGTCCAACACTGAAGCTTTCTTT. It codes for CASTPRTGSNTEAFF.

The V and J genes are TRBV10-1 and TRBJ2-1; D is uncertain. The germline CDR1 and CDR2 sequences are WNHNN and SYGVQD (reference sequence). The CDR3 spans 15 residues. V was trimmed by 3 bases and J by 0 bases, leaving 9 bases between them. CDR3 residues: CASSDGTLSYNEQFF. In nucleotides, the CDR3 is TGCGCCAGCAGTGACGGTACCCTCTCCTACAATGAGCAGTTCTTC.

The chain links TRBV27 to TRBJ2-5; 7 bases align to TRBD1. Germline values: CDR1 MNHEY, CDR2 SMNVEV (reference sequence). This CDR3 has 15 amino acids. V was clipped by 6 bases and J by 1 base; unmatched bases: 8. DNA for the CDR3: TGTGCCAGCAGGCTCGGACAGGCCCCCCAAGAGACCCAGTACTTC. Its translation is CASRLGQAPQETQYF.

V usage is TRBV2 and J usage is TRBJ2-5, with D possibly TRBD1 on 6 matching bases. The CDR3 contains 15 residues. Germline CDR1 SNHLY, CDR2 FYNNEI. Trimming removed 3 bases from V and 0 bases from J, with 11 bases in between. The CDR3 nucleotides read TGTGCCAGCAGTGATGACAGGTGGTACCAAGAGACCCAGTACTTC. It translates to CASSDDRWYQETQYF.

The J gene is TRBJ2-2, the V gene TRBV15; 7 bases match TRBD2. The germline V gene encodes CDR1 LNHNV and CDR2 YYDKDF (reference sequence). Losses at the gene ends were 2 bases for V and 2 bases for J; bases not matched to a gene: 8. This CDR3 region has 17 residues. The CDR3 reads CATSRSKRDLNTGELFF. In DNA, the CDR3 is TGTGCCACCAGCAGATCTAAGCGGGACCTTAACACCGGGGAGCTGTTTTTT.

This clone was counted between two and nine times. V gene TRBV19 combines with J gene TRBJ1-2, with D unresolved. V was shortened by 4 bases and J by 2 bases, with 14 bases between the two germline ends. This CDR3 is built from 15 residues. Germline lookup yields CDR1 LNHDA and CDR2 SQIVND (reference sequence). The CDR3 protein is CASSTGREINYGYTF. In nucleotides, the CDR3 is TGTGCCAGTAGTACGGGCCGGGAGATAAACTATGGCTACACCTTC.

The V gene is TRBV7-2, the J gene TRBJ2-7, with D possibly being TRBD2 (6 bases). Germline values: CDR1 SGHTA, CDR2 FQGNSA. This CDR3 is 14 amino acids long. The ends were cut back, 1 base at V and 2 bases at J, with 9 bases in the middle. The CDR3 loop is CASSLDAGTYEQYF. In DNA form, the CDR3 reads TGTGCCAGCAGCTTAGATGCGGGGACCTACGAGCAGTACTTC.

The CDR3 nucleotides read TGCGCCAGCAGCATACAGGGTGGATATGAAAAACTGTTTTTT. Translating gives CASSIQGGYEKLFF. The gene calls are TRBV5-1 and TRBJ1-4, with D possibly being TRBD1 (6 bases). CDR3 length: 14 amino acids. CDR1 SGHRS and CDR2 YFSETQ come from the germline V gene. V lost 4 bases, J lost 6 bases, and 13 bases lay in between.

This rearrangement joins TRBV10-3 to TRBJ2-3; 10 bases map to TRBD2. The CDR3 has 15 amino acids. CDR1 is ENHRY and CDR2 is SYGVKD in the germline V gene. J was trimmed by 0 bases and V by 3 bases; bases with no gene match: 0. CDR3 bases: TGTGCCATCAGTGATAGCGGGGGGAGCACAGATACGCAGTATTTT. Its protein is CAISDSGGSTDTQYF.

CDR3 DNA sequence: TGTGCCAGCAGCGTAGCAAGGTCTAGCGGGAGTCCCTACAATGAGCAGTTCTTC. This translates into CASSVARSSGSPYNEQFF. The genes are TRBV9 and TRBJ2-1, with 10 bases lining up with TRBD2. Germline V gene lookup returns CDR1 SGDLS and CDR2 YYNGEE. The CDR3 covers 18 residues. J was trimmed by 2 bases and V by 0 bases; bases with no gene match: 8.